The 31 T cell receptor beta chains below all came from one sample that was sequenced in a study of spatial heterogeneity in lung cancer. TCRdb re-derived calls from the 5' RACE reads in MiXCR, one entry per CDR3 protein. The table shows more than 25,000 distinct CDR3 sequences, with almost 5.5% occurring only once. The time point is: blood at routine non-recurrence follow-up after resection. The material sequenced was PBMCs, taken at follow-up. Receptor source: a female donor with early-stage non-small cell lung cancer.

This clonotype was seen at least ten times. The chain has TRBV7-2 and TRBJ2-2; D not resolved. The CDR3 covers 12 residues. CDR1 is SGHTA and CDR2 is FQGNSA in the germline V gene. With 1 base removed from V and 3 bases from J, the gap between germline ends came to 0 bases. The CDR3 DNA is TGTGCCAGCAGCTTAGACACCGGGGAGCTGTTTTTT. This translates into CASSLDTGELFF.

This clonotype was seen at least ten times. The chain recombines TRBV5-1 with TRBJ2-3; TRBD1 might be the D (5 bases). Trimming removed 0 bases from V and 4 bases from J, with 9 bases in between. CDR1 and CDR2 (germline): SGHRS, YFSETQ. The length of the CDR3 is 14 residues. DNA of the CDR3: TGCGCCAGCAGCTTGGGCAGGGCGGCAGATACGCAGTATTTT. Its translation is CASSLGRAADTQYF.

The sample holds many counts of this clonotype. CDR3 bases: TGTGCCAGTAGTGCGACAGGCGGAGGCGTCACCGGGGAGCTGTTTTTT. This gives the protein CASSATGGGVTGELFF. The chain joins TRBV19 to TRBJ2-2; D perhaps matches TRBD1 (6 bases). Trimming removed 5 bases from V and 4 bases from J, with 17 bases in between. Germline CDR1 is LNHDA and CDR2 is SQIVND (reference sequence). The CDR3 length is 16 residues.

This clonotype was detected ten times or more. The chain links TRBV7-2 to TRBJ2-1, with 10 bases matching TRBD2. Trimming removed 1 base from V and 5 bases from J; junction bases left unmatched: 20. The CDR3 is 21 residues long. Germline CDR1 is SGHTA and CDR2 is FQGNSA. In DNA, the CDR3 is TGTGCCAGCAGCTTAGGTCAGTTCGGGGCAGCGCCGGGACTAGCGCACAATGAGCAGTTCTTC. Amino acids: CASSLGQFGAAPGLAHNEQFF.

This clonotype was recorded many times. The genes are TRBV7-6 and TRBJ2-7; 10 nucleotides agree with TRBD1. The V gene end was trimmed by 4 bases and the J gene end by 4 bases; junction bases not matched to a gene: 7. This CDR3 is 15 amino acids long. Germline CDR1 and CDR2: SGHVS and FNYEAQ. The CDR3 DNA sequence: TGTGCCAGCAGCTCTCTCCGGGACAGGGGATACGAGCAGTACTTC. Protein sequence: CASSSLRDRGYEQYF.

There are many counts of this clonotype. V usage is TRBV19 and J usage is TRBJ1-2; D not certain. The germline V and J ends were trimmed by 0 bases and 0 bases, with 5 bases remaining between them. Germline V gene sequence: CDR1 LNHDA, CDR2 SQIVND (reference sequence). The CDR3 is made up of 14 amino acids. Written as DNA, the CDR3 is TGTGCCAGTAGTATAGATCCAGCTAACTATGGCTACACCTTC. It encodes CASSIDPANYGYTF.

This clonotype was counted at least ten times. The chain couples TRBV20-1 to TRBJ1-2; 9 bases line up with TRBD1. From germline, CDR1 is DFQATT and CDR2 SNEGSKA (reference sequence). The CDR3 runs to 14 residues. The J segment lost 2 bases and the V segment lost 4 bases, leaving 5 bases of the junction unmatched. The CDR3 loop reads CSATQGAGNYGYTF. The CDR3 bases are TGCAGTGCTACACAGGGGGCTGGGAACTATGGCTACACCTTC.

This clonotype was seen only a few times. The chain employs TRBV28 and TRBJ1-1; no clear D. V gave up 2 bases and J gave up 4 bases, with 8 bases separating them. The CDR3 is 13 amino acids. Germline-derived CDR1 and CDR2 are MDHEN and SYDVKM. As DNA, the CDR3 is TGTGCCAGCAGTTTAGTCCCGGGCACTGAAGCTTTCTTT. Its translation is CASSLVPGTEAFF.

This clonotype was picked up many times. CDR3 sequence (DNA): TGCAGTGCTAGATTGGGTAACCAAGAGACCCAGTACTTC. This sequence encodes CSARLGNQETQYF. The rearrangement joins TRBV20-1 to TRBJ2-5; unclear D gene. CDR1 and CDR2 (germline): DFQATT, SNEGSKA (reference sequence). Trimming took 2 bases from V and 0 from J, leaving 7 bases between them. This CDR3 spans 13 amino acids.

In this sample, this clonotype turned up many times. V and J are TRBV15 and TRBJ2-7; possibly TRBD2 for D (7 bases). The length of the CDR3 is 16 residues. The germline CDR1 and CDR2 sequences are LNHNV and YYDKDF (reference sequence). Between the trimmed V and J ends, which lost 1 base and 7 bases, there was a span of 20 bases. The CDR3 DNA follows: TGTGCCACCAGCAGAGCTTACGGCGGCAGGGGAGGGGAGCAGTACTTC. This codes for CATSRAYGGRGGEQYF.

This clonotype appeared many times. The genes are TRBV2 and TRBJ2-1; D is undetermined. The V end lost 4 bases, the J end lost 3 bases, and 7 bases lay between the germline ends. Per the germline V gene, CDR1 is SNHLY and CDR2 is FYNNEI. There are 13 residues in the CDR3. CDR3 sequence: CASSGTDYNEQFF. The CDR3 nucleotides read TGTGCCAGCAGTGGGACGGACTACAATGAGCAGTTCTTC.

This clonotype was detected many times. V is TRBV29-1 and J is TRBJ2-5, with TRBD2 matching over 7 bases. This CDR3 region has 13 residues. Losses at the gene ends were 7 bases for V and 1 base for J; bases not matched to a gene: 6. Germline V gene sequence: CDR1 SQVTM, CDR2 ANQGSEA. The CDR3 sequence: CSGTTSAQETQYF. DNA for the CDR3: TGCAGCGGGACCACTAGCGCCCAAGAGACCCAGTACTTC.

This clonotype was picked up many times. In DNA, the CDR3 is TGCAGTGCTAAAGACAGGGGTAACACTGAAGCTTTCTTT. Its translation is CSAKDRGNTEAFF. The chain uses TRBV20-1 and TRBJ1-1; TRBD1 aligns across 8 bases. V dropped 4 bases and J dropped 2; count of bases not matched to a gene: 3. CDR3 size: 13 residues. Germline V CDR1 and CDR2: DFQATT, SNEGSKA (reference sequence).

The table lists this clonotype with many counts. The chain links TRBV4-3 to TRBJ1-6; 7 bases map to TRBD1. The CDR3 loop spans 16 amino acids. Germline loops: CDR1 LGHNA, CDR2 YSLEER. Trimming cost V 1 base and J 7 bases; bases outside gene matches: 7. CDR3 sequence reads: CASSQAWQGVNSPLHF. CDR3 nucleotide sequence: TGCGCCAGCAGCCAAGCATGGCAGGGGGTGAATTCACCCCTCCACTTT.

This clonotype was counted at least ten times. In DNA, the CDR3 is TGTGCCAGCAGTTTCAGGCAGGGTTCATTGGGGGCTGAAGCTTTCTTT. Protein: CASSFRQGSLGAEAFF. The rearrangement uses TRBV28 and TRBJ1-1; the D gene is possibly TRBD1 (5 bases). This CDR3 has 16 amino acids. Germline V lookup: CDR1 MDHEN, CDR2 SYDVKM. V lost 3 bases, J lost 6 bases, and 20 bases lay in between.

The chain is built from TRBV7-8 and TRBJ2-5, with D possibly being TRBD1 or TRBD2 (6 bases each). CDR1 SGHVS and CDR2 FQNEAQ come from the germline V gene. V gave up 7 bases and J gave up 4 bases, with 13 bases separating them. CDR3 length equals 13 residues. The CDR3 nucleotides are TGTGCCAGCAACAGGGACGGGGGAGAGACCCAGTACTTC. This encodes CASNRDGGETQYF.

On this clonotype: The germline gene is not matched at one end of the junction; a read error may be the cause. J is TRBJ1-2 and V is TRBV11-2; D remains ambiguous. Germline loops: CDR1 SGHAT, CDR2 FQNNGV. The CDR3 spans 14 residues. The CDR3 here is CASSLRPSNYGYSF. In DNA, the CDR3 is TGTGCCAGCAGCTTAAGACCGAGTAACTATGGCTACTCCTTC. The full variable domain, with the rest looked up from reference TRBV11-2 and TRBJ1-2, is EAGVAQSPRYKIIEKRQSVAFWCNPISGHATLYWYQQILGQGPKLLIQFQNNGVVDDSQLPKDRFSAERLKGVDSTLKIQPAKLEDSAVYLCASSLRPSNYGYSFGSGTRLTVV.

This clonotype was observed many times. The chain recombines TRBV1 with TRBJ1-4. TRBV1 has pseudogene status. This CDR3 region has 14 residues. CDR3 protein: CTSSQDSPGEKLFF. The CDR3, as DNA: TGCACCAGCAGCCAAGATAGCCCAGGTGAAAAACTGTTTTTT.

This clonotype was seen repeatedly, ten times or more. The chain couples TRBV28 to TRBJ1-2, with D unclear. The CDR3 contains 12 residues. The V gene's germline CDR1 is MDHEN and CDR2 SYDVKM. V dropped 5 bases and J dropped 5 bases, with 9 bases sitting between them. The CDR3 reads CASSTPLYGYTF. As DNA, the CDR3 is TGTGCCAGCAGTACCCCACTATATGGCTACACCTTC.

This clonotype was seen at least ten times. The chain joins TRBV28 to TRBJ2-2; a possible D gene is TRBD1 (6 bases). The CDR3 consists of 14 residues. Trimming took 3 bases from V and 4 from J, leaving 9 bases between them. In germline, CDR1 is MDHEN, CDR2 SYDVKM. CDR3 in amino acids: CASSLGDITGELFF. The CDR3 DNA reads TGTGCCAGCAGTTTGGGGGACATCACCGGGGAGCTGTTTTTT.

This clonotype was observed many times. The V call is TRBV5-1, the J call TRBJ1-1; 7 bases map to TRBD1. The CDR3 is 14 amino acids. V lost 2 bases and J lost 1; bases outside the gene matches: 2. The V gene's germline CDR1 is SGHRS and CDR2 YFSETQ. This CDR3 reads CASSFSGGNTEAFF. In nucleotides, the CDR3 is TGCGCCAGCAGCTTTTCAGGGGGGAACACTGAAGCTTTCTTT.

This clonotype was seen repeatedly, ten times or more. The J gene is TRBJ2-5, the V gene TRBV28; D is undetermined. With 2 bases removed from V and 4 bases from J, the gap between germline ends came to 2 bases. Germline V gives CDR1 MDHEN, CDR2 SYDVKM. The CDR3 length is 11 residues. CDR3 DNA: TGTGCCAGCAGTTTAAGAGAGACCCAGTACTTC. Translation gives CASSLRETQYF.

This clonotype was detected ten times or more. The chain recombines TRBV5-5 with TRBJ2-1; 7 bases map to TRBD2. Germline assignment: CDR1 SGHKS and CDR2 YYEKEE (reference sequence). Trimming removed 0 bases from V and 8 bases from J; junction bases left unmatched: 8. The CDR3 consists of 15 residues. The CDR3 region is CASSLVAGVNDEQFF. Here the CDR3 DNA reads TGTGCCAGCAGCTTGGTGGCGGGGGTCAATGATGAGCAGTTCTTC.

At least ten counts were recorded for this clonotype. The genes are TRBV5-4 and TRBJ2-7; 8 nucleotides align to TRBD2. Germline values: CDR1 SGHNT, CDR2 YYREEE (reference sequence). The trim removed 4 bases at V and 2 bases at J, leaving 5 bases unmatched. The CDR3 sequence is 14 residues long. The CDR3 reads CASSHPGGAYEQYF. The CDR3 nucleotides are TGTGCCAGCAGCCACCCCGGGGGGGCCTACGAGCAGTACTTC. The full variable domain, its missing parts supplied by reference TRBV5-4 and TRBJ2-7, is ETGVTQSPTHLIKTRGQQVTLRCSSQSGHNTVSWYQQALGQGPQFIFQYYREEENGRGNFPPRFSGLQFPNYSSELNVNALELDDSALYLCASSHPGGAYEQYFGPGTRLTVT.

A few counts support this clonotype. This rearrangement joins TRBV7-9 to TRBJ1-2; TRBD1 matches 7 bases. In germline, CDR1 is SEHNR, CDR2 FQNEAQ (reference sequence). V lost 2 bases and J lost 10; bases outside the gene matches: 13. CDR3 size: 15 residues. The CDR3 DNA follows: TGTGCCAGCAGCTTATTACAGGGGCGGGCGTTGGCCTACACCTTC. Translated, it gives CASSLLQGRALAYTF.

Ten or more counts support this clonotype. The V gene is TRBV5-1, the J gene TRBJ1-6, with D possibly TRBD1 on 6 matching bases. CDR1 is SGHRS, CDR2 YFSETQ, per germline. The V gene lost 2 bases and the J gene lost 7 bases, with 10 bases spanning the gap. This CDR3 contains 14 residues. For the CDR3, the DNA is TGCGCCAGCAGCTTAGTCAGGGGAAATTCACCCCTCCACTTT. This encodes CASSLVRGNSPLHF.

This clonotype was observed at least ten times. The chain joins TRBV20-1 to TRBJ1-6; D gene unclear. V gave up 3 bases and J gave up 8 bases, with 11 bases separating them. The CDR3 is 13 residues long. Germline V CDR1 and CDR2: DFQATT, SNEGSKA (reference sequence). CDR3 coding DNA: TGCAGTGCTAGTGCTCCGAGGGATTCACCCCTCCACTTT. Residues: CSASAPRDSPLHF.

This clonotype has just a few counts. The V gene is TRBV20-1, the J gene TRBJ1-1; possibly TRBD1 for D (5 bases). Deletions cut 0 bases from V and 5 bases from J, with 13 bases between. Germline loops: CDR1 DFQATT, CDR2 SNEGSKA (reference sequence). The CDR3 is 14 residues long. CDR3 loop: CSARDLTAMTEAFF. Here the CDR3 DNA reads TGCAGTGCTAGAGATTTGACAGCGATGACTGAAGCTTTCTTT.

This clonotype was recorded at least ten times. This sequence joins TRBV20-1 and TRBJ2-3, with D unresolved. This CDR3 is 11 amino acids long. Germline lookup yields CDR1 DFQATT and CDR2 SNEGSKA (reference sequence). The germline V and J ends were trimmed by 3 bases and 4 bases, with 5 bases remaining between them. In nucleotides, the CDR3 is TGCAGTGCTAGGGCTCCAGATACGCAGTATTTT. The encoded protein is CSARAPDTQYF.

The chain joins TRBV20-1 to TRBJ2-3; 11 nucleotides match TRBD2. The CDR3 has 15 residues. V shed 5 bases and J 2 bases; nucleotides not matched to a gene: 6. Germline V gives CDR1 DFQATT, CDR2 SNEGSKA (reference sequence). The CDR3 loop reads CSARRLAGSTDTQYF. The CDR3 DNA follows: TGCAGTGCTCGCCGACTAGCGGGGTCCACAGATACGCAGTATTTT.

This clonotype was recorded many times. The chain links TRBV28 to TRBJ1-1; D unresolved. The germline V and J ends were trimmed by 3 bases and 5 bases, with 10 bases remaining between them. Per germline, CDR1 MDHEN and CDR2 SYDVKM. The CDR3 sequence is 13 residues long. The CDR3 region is CASSFSERTEAFF. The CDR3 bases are TGTGCCAGCAGTTTTTCTGAAAGGACTGAAGCTTTCTTT.